Given below is one T cell receptor (beta chain) in context. This clonotype has just a few counts. This receptor's antigen is unknown. No much larger clonotype is one base removed from it; base qualities were not supplied. The entry originates in a study of T cells in Graves' hyperthyroidism and ophthalmopathy (dated by TCRdb to between 2019 and 2020). Regarding the study in general: Peripheral blood samples were taken at initial diagnosis, before any treatment was given. After sampling, hyperthyroidism patients received methimazole starting at 30 mg daily, and ophthalmopathy patients received high-dose intravenous methylprednisolone. TCR V-J signatures able to tell the groups apart were searched for in a discovery cohort of 90 to 100 patients, of whom more than 40 had Graves' ophthalmopathy and roughly 59 had stable Graves' hyperthyroidism. The roughly 100 discovery patients were divided at random into training and test sets in a 7:3 ratio. The paper reports TCR Vbeta CDR3 sequencing of over 130 peripheral blood samples: 40 or so ophthalmopathy, 75 to 80 hyperthyroidism and around 17 progressor patients. Whether ophthalmopathy could be predicted prospectively was tested in an independent validation cohort made up of some 20 hyperthyroidism patients plus 17 patients who later progressed to ophthalmopathy. In addition, the study compared T-cell repertoires in thyroid tissue and in blood from several Graves' hyperthyroidism patients. Summary of the overall study and its limitations: During validation, the model predicted progression to ophthalmopathy a median of approximately 7 months ahead of onset, with almost 71% sensitivity and roughly 72% specificity. No statistical method was used to fix the sample size in advance, and group allocation was not hidden from the investigators. Ophthalmopathy was separated from stable hyperthyroidism by a 13 V-J signature model, with approximately 85% sensitivity and about 81% specificity obtained in cross-validation and 80%/75% obtained in testing. Most expanded thyroid clonotypes (frequency above 0.001) were also detected in blood, suggesting blood repertoires may reflect thyroid immune responses.

The CDR3 starts with the cysteine, ends with the phenylalanine, and has 13 residues. Of the read, only the CDR3 DNA is kept; its 39 bases are in frame from base 1. V is shortened by 1 base, J by 4 bases, and the region joining them spans 6 bases. CDR1 and CDR2, looked up from the germline V gene, are SGDLS and YYNGEE. Amplification of TCR beta CDR3 regions was carried out from RNA transcripts. The TCR CDR3 was subjected to a first round of RT-PCR using the HTBI primer set and the Qiagen OneStep RT-PCR kit. Libraries were constructed in a second round of multiplex PCR, after which size selection and purification were carried out. Paired-end sequencing of the libraries was performed with 100 bp reads on an Illumina HiSeq2000. Concerning the study's data processing: SOAPnuke was used to process the raw data, throwing out any read that contained adapters or uncalled bases, had a mean Phred below 15, or lacked an exact constant-primer or identifier match. High-quality paired reads were merged with COPE v1.2.5, and unique nucleotide sequences were defined as clonotypes. MiTCR v1.1 was used to align the clonotypes against IMGT TRBV, TRBD and TRBJ reference segments. The analysis was restricted to V-J combinations with a frequency above 0.0001, which together covered about 99% of the repertoires. The TCS score was defined as the ratio of F50 (clonal expansion) to E x V (chaos), calculated using BLOSUM62-based TCRdist between CDR3 peptides within each V-J. Welch's t-statistics and random forest reduced some 510 V-J features to about 12, which were used in a naive Bayes classifier (R e1071). TCRdb cleaned the public reads at Q25 with fastp, built clones with MiXCR and kept in-frame beta chains. Rows are combined by CDR3 protein, so each entry shows the most common genes and DNA. TCRdb, not the authors, supplied the V and J calls. The sample contains 600,000 to 850,000 distinct CDR3 sequences, 18% of them found a single time. Together, the top ten hold approximately 15% of the sample.

Hyperthyroidism patients were newly diagnosed, with disease duration under 2 months, and aged 18 to 65 years. Exclusion was applied to patients with uncontrolled infections, other autoimmune diseases, pregnancy or lactation. Diagnoses relied on clinical symptoms, serum thyroxine and TRAb, thyroid ultrasound and orbital computed tomography. Blood from progressor patients was drawn when they were first diagnosed with hyperthyroidism, before any ophthalmopathy symptoms appeared. Ficoll-Paque density gradient centrifugation was used to isolate PBMCs from 8 to 10 ml of fresh peripheral blood. Patients classed as progressors first received a Graves' hyperthyroidism diagnosis and then went on to develop ophthalmopathy during follow-up. Total RNA was extracted using Trizol reagent, and RNA quality was assessed on an Agilent 2100 Bioanalyzer.

This receptor was identified in a woman aged 50 to 60 with Graves' hyperthyroidism that later progressed to Graves' ophthalmopathy. Sequencing was carried out using blood. In this chain, TRBV9 is recombined with TRBJ1-3, with no D gene named confidently. The bases are TGTGCCAGCAGCGTATCAGAGGGAAACACCATATATTTT. It specifies CASSVSEGNTIYF.